This T cell receptor (beta chain) appears in the sequencing data of a study of shared clonotypes between healthy human individuals. Study-level findings and limits: Apart from blood, nothing was sampled; tissue repertoires likely differ. The sharing of roughly 5% of naive CD4 clonotypes was seen across a handful of donors.

Concerning this clone itself: The antigen remains unidentified.

Germline V lookup: CDR1 KGHSH, CDR2 LQKENI. This CDR3 region has 13 residues. The J segment lost 4 bases and the V segment lost 6 bases, leaving 5 bases of the junction unmatched. Some 30,000 T cell genomes, or about 0.2 ug DNA, went into the sorted-subset replicate PCRs. Generated by immunoSEQ multiplex PCR, the TCRdb table keeps only in-frame clones and is missing some. The sample records just over 2,000,000 clones, 85% to 95% being singletons. The rearrangement joins TRBV18 to TRBJ1-2, with TRBD1 identical over 7 bases. The sample was naive CD4+ T cells sorted from blood. Subset noted: CD45RA+ positively selected. The receptor comes from a man aged 18-30 years in good health. The CDR3 loop reads CASSTGEPYGYTF. The CDR3 DNA reads as TGTGCCAGCTCTACAGGGGAGCCCTATGGCTACACCTTC.